This T cell receptor beta chain was obtained from a study of blood T cell repertoires in COVID-19. Study-level background: Acute and convalescent COVID-19 specimens originated in the United States, Italy and Spain.

Here immunoSEQ multiplex PCR was the method, and the copy in TCRdb shows in-frame clones only, minus some. This table holds 120,000 to 150,000 clones, more than 75% found once. The TCR sequence derives from a man older than 75 with acute or convalescent COVID-19. Sequenced sample: peripheral blood.

CDR3 region: CAWSVSAGYGYTF. In DNA, the CDR3 is TGTGCCTGGAGTGTATCCGCGGGCTATGGCTACACCTTC. J is TRBJ1-2 and V is TRBV30; D is uncertain. V was trimmed by 0 bases and J by 4 bases, leaving 9 bases between them. The CDR3 spans 13 residues. CDR1 and CDR2 from the germline V gene are GTSNPN and SVGIG (reference sequence).